The entry that follows covers one T cell receptor (beta chain) sequence. The ends were cut back, 0 bases at V and 7 bases at J, with 17 bases in the middle. The CDR3 loop spans 17 amino acids. CDR1 SGHRS and CDR2 YFSETQ come from the germline V gene. The source of the sample is a study of human T cells and chemical hapten exposure. One entry per CDR3 protein results from TCRdb running MiXCR on the RACE reads. This sample yields some 360,000 distinct CDR3 sequences, of which roughly 5% are seen a single time; just over 2.5% belongs to the top ten. The time point was: pre-sensitization, week 0. Treatment of the sample: therapeutic diphenylcyclopropenone sensitization with weekly scalp DPC.

The chain joins TRBV5-1 to TRBJ1-6; a possible D gene is TRBD1 (6 bases). Material: whole blood, obtained in connection with sensitization to the hapten diphenylcyclopropenone (DPC). The TCR sequence derives from a woman aged 50 to 65 with alopecia areata. Some clones in this sample may be carry-over from other donors' samples. Here the CDR3 reads CASSLGTSQGLNSPLHF. Here the CDR3 DNA reads TGCGCCAGCAGCTTGGGTACCTCACAGGGCCTAAATTCACCCCTCCACTTT.